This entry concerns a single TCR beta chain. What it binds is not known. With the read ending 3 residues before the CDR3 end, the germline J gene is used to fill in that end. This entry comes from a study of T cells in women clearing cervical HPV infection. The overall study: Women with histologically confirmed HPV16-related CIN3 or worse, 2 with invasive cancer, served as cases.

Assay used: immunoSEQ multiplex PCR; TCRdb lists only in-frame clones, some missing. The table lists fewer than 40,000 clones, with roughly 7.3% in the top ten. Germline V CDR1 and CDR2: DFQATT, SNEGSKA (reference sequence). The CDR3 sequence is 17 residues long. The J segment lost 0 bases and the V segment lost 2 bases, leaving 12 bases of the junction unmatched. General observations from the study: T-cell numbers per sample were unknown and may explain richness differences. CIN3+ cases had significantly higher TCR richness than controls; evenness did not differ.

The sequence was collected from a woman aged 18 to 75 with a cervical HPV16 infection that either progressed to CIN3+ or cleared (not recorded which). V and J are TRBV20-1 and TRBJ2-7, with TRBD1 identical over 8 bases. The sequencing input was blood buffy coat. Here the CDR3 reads CSARPDLTGGSSYEQYF. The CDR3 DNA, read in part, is TGCAGTGCTAGACCCGATTTAACAGGGGGTAGCTCCTACGAG.